This T cell receptor (beta chain) is from a study of control samples from healthy donors and cancer patients. Sequenced by immunoSEQ multiplex PCR; TCRdb stores in-frame clones only, minus some. Here the sample spans about 180,000 clones, around 90% being singletons. With 4 bases removed from V and 0 bases from J, the gap between germline ends came to 14 bases. This CDR3 spans 16 amino acids. Germline V CDR1 and CDR2: SGHRS, YFSETQ. The material sequenced was blood. This TCR was sampled from a man younger than 45 in good health. The rearrangement joins TRBV5-1 to TRBJ1-3, with D possibly TRBD1 on 6 matching bases. The CDR3 sequence: CASSQGQRISGNTIYF. CDR3 DNA: TGCGCCAGCAGCCAAGGACAGCGAATCTCTGGAAACACCATATATTTT.